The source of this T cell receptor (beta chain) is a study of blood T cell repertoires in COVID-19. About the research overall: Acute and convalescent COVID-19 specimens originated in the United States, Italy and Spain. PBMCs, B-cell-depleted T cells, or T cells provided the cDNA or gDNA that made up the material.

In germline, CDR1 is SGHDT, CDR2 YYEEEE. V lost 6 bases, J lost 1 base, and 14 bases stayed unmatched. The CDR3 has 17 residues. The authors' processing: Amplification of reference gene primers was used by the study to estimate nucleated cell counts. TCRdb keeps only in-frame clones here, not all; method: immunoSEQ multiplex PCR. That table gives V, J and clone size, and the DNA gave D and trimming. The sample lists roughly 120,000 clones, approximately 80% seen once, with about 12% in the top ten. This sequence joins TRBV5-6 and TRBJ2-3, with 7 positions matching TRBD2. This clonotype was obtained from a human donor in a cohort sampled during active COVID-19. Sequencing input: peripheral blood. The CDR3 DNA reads TGTGCCAGCATCGGACCCCTTCAGCGGGGCCGCACAGATACGCAGTATTTT. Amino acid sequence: CASIGPLQRGRTDTQYF.